These 5 T cell receptor beta chains originate from one sample sequenced in a study of blood T cell repertoires in COVID-19. Generated by immunoSEQ multiplex PCR, the TCRdb table keeps only in-frame clones and is missing some. This sample has about 110,000 clones; about four fifths occur once, and the top ten carry just over 4%. Sequenced material: peripheral blood. These receptors were collected from a woman between 70 and 85 years old with acute or convalescent COVID-19.

This chain uses TRBV10-3 with TRBJ1-2; TRBD1 matches 8 bases. After removal of 4 bases from V and 2 bases from J, the junction contained 6 bases not matched to a gene. Germline lookup yields CDR1 ENHRY and CDR2 SYGVKD. The CDR3 totals 15 residues. CDR3 DNA sequence: TGTGCCATCAGTGGTGGGCGACAGGGGAACTATGGCTACACCTTC. Protein: CAISGGRQGNYGYTF.

The J gene is TRBJ1-3, the V gene TRBV6-1; TRBD1 matches 10 bases. CDR1 MNHNS and CDR2 SASEGT come from the germline V gene. The V gene end was trimmed by 0 bases and the J gene end by 6 bases; junction bases not matched to a gene: 2. The length of the CDR3 is 15 residues. CDR3 loop: CASSEATGGPNTIYF. CDR3 in DNA: TGTGCCAGCAGTGAAGCGACAGGGGGCCCAAACACCATATATTTT.

J is TRBJ2-1 and V is TRBV7-2, with 8 positions matching TRBD2. This CDR3 has 15 residues. The V and J ends lost 6 bases and 5 bases, in that order; junction bases with no gene match: 9. CDR1 SGHTA and CDR2 FQGNSA come from the germline V gene. CDR3 protein: CASSRPTSGHNEQFF. In nucleotides, the CDR3 is TGTGCCAGCAGTAGGCCAACTAGCGGACACAATGAGCAGTTCTTC. Full variable domain (rest looked up from reference TRBV7-2 and TRBJ2-1): GAGVSQSPSNKVTEKGKDVELRCDPISGHTALYWYRQSLGQGLEFLIYFQGNSAPDKSGLPSDRFSAERTGGSVSTLTIQRTQQEDSAVYLCASSRPTSGHNEQFFGPGTRLTVL.

The chain carries TRBV19 and TRBJ2-3; 12 bases align to TRBD2. Per germline, CDR1 LNHDA and CDR2 SQIVND (reference sequence). J was trimmed by 6 bases and V by 5 bases; bases with no gene match: 6. This CDR3 region has 15 residues. In DNA, the CDR3 is TGTGCCAGTAGTGACGGGACTAGCGGGCCTGATACGCAGTATTTT. Its protein product is CASSDGTSGPDTQYF.

V gene TRBV2 combines with J gene TRBJ2-1; 8 nucleotides agree with TRBD2. Trimming took 8 bases from V and 7 from J; bases not matched to a gene: 13. Germline loops: CDR1 SNHLY, CDR2 FYNNEI. The CDR3 is made up of 15 amino acids. Written as DNA, the CDR3 is TGTGCCAGCCTTTCTCCGGGACTAGTTGTGAATGAGCAGTTCTTC. It codes for CASLSPGLVVNEQFF.